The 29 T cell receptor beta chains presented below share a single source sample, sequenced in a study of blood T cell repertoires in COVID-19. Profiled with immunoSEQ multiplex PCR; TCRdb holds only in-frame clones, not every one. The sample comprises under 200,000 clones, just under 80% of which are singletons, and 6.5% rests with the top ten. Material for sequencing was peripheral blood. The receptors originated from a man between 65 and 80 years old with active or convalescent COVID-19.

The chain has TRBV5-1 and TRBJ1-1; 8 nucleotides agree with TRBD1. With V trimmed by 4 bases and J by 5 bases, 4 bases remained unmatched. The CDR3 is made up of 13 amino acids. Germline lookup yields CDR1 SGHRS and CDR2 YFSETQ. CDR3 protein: CASSTGQGTEAFF. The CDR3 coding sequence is TGCGCCAGCAGCACAGGACAGGGTACTGAAGCTTTCTTT.

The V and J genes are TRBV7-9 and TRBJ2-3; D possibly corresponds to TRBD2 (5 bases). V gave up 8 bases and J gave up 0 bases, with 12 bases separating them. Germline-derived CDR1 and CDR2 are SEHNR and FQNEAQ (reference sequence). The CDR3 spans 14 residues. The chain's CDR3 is CASRSGTSTDTQYF. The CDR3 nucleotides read TGTGCCAGCCGGAGCGGAACTAGCACAGATACGCAGTATTTT.

The CDR3 sequence is CASSPRDGGEWTQYF. The CDR3 coding sequence is TGTGCCAGCAGCCCCCGGGACGGAGGGGAGTGGACGCAGTATTTT. The gene calls are TRBV13 and TRBJ2-3, with D maybe TRBD2 (6 bases). The CDR3 contains 15 residues. Germline V gene data show CDR1 as PRHDT and CDR2 as FYEKMQ (reference sequence). The V end lost 5 bases, the J end lost 9 bases, and 21 bases lay between the germline ends.

The DNA of the CDR3 is TGTGCCATCAGCCACCCAGGGGGTAGCACTGAAGCTTTCTTT. This encodes CAISHPGGSTEAFF. The chain couples TRBV10-3 to TRBJ1-1; TRBD1 aligns across 7 bases. CDR1 is ENHRY and CDR2 is SYGVKD in the germline V gene. V shed 6 bases, J shed 4 bases, and the junction held 8 bases outside the gene matches. The CDR3 runs 14 residues.

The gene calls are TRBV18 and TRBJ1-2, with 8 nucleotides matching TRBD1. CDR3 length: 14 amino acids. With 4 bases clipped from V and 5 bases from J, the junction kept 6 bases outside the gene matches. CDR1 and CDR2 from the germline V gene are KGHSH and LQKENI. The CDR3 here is CASSLAGQEYGYTF. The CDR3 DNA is TGTGCCAGCTCACTGGCGGGACAGGAGTATGGCTACACCTTC.

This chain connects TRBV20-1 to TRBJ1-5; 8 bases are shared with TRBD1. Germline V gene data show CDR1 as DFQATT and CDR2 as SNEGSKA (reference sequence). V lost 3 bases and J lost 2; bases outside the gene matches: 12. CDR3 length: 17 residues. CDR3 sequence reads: CSASGAQGAVGNQPQHF. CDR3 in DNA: TGCAGTGCTAGTGGAGCCCAGGGGGCGGTGGGCAATCAGCCCCAGCATTTT.

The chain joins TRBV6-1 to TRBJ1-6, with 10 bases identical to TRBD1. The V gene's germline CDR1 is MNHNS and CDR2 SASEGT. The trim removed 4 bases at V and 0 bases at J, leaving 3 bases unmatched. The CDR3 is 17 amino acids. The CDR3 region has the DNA TGTGCCAGCAGTGGGGGACAGGGGAGCTCCTATAATTCACCCCTCCACTTT. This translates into CASSGGQGSSYNSPLHF.

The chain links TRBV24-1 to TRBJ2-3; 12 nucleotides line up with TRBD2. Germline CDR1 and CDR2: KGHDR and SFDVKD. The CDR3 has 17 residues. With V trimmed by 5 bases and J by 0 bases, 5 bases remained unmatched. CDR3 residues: CATSGTSGVSSTDTQYF. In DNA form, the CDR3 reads TGTGCCACCAGTGGGACTAGCGGGGTGTCTAGCACAGATACGCAGTATTTT.

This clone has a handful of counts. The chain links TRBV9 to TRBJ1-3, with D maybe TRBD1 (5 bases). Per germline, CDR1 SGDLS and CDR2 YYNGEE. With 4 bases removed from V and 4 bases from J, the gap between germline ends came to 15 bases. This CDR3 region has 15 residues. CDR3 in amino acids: CASSLTGGPGNTIYF. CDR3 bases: TGTGCCAGCAGCCTAACAGGCGGACCAGGAAACACCATATATTTT.

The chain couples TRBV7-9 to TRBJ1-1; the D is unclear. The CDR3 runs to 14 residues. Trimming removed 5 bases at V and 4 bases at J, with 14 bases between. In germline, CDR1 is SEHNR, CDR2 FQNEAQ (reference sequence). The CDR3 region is CASSPRVRGTEAFF. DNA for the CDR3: TGTGCCAGCAGCCCCCGGGTCCGGGGCACTGAAGCTTTCTTT.

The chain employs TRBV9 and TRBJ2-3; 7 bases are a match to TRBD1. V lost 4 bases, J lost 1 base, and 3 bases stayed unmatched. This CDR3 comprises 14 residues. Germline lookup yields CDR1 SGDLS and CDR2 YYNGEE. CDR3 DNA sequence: TGTGCCAGCAGCCGGGACAGCGGCACAGATACGCAGTATTTT. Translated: CASSRDSGTDTQYF.

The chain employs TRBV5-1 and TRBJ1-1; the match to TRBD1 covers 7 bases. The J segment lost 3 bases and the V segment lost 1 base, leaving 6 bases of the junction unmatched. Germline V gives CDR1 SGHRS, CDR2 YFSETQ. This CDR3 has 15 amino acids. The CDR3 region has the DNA TGCGCCAGCAGCTTGACCGGGACAGACGACACTGAAGCTTTCTTT. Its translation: CASSLTGTDDTEAFF.

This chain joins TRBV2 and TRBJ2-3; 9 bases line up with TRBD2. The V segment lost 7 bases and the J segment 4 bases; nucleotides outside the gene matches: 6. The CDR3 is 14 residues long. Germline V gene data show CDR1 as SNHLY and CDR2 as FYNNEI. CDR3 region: CASKPAGGSDTQYF. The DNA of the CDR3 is TGTGCCAGCAAACCAGCGGGGGGTTCAGATACGCAGTATTTT.

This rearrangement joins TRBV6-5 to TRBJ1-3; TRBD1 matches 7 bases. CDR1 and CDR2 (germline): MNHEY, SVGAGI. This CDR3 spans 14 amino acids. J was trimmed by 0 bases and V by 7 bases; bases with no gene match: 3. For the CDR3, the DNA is TGTGCCAGCAAGGGGGCTAACTCTGGAAACACCATATATTTT. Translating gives CASKGANSGNTIYF.

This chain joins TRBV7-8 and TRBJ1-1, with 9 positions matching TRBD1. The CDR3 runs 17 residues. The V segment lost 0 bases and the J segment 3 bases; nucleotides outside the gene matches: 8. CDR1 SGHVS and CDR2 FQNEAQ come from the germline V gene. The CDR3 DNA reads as TGTGCCAGCAGCTTAGCCTTCGGACAGGGGTGGTACACTGAAGCTTTCTTT. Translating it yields CASSLAFGQGWYTEAFF.

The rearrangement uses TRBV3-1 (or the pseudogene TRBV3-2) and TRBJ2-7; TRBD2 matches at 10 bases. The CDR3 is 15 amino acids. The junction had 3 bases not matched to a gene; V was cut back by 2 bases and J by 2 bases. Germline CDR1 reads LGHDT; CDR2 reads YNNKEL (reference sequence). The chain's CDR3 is CASSQLAGEPYEQYF. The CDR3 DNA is TGTGCCAGCAGCCAACTAGCGGGAGAACCCTACGAGCAGTACTTC.

The CDR3 is CASSQRTGGTGELFF. The DNA of the CDR3 is TGTGCCAGCAGCCAAAGGACAGGGGGCACCGGGGAGCTGTTTTTT. The V and J genes are TRBV14 and TRBJ2-2; 10 bases match TRBD1. The J segment lost 4 bases and the V segment lost 2 bases, leaving 1 base of the junction unmatched. CDR1 is SGHDN and CDR2 is FVKESK in the germline V gene. There are 15 residues in the CDR3.

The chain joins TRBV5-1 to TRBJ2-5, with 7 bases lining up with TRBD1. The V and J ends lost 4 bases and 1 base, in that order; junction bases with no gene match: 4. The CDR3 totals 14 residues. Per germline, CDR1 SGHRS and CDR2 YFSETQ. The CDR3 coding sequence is TGCGCCAGCAGCCCGGGACAGCTCCAAGAGACCCAGTACTTC. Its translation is CASSPGQLQETQYF.

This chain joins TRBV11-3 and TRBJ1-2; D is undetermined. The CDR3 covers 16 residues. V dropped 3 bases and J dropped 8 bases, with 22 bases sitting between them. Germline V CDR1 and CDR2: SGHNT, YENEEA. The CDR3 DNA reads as TGTGCCAGCAGCTTGACCCCGGGAACCTGGCTTGAGGGCTACACCTTC. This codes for CASSLTPGTWLEGYTF.

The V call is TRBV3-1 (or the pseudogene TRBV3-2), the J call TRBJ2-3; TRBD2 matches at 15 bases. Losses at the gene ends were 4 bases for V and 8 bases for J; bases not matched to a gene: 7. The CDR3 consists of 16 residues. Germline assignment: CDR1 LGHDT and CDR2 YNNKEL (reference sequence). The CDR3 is CASSPTRTSGGGTQYF. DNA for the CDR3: TGTGCCAGCAGCCCAACCCGGACTAGCGGGGGGGGTACGCAGTATTTT.

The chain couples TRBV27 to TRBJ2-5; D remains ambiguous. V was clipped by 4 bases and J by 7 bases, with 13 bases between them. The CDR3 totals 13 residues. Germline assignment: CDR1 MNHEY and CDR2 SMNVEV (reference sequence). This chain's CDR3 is CASSSGLGGTQYF. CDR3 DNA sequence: TGTGCCAGCAGTTCGGGTCTAGGTGGGACCCAGTACTTC.

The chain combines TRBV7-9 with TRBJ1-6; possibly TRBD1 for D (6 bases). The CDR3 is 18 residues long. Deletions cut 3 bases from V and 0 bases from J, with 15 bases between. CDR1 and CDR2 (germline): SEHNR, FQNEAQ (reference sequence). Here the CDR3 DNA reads TGTGCCAGCAGCTTGGTTTGGACAGACAGCTCCTATAATTCACCCCTCCACTTT. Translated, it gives CASSLVWTDSSYNSPLHF.

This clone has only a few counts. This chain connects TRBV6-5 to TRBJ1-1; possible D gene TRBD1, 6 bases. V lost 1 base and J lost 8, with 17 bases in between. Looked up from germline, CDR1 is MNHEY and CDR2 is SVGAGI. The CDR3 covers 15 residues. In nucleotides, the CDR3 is TGTGCCAGCAGTTACTTGATGTCTGGGGGGGGCGAAGCTTTCTTT. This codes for CASSYLMSGGGEAFF.

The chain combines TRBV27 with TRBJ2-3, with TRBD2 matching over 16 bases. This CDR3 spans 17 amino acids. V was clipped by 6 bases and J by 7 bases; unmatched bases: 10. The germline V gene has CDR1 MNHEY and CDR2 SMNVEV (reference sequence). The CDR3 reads CASRQGLAGGGHNTQYF. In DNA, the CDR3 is TGTGCCAGCAGACAGGGACTAGCGGGGGGGGGACACAATACGCAGTATTTT.

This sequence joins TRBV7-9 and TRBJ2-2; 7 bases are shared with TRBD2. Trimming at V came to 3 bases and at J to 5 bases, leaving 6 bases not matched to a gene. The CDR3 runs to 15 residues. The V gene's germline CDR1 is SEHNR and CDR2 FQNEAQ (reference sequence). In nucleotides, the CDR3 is TGTGCCAGCAGCTTCGGACTAGGAAAAACCGGGGAGCTGTTTTTT. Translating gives CASSFGLGKTGELFF. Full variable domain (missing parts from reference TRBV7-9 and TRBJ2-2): DTGVSQNPRHKITKRGQNVTFRCDPISEHNRLYWYRQTLGQGPEFLTYFQNEAQLEKSRLLSDRFSAERPKGSFSTLEIQRTEQGDSAMYLCASSFGLGKTGELFFGEGSRLTVL.

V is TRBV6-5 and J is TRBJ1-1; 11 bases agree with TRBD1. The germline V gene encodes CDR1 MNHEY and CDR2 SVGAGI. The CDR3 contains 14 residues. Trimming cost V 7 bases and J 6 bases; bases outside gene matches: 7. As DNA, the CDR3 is TGTGCCAGCACCATTACGGGACAGGGGGCTGAAGCTTTCTTT. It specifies CASTITGQGAEAFF.

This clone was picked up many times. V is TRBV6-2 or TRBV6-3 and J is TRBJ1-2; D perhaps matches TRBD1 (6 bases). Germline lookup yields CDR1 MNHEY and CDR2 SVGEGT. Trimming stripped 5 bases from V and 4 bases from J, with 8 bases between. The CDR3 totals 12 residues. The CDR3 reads CASSDRFYGYTF. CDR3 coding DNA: TGTGCCAGCAGTGACAGGTTCTATGGCTACACCTTC.

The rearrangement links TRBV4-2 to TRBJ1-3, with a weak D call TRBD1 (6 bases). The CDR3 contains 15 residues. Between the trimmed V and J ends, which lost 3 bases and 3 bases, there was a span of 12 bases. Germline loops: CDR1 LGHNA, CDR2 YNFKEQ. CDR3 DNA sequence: TGTGCCAGCAGCCACCTACAGGGATATGGAAACACCATATATTTT. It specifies CASSHLQGYGNTIYF.

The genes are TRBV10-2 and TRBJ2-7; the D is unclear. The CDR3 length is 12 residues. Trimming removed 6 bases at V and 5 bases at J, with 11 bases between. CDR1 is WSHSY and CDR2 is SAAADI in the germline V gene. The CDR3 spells CASRSSHHEQYF. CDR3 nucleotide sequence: TGCGCCAGCAGGAGTAGTCACCACGAGCAGTACTTC.